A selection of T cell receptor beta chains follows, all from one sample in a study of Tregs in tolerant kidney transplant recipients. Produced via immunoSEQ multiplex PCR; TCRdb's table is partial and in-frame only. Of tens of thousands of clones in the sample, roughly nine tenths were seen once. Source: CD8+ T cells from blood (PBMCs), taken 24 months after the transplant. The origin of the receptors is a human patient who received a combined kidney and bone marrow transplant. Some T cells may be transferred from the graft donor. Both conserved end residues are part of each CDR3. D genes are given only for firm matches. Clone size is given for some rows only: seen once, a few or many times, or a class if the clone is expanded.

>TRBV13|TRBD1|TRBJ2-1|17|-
TGTGCCAGCAGCTTTGGGACAGGGGCCATCCATACGGATGAGCAGTTCTTC
CASSFGTGAIHTDEQFF
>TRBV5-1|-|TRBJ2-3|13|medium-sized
TGCGCCAGCAGACCGGTTCCTGCGGATACGCAGTATTTT
CASRPVPADTQYF
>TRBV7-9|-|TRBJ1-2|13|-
TGTGCCAGCAGCTTAGCGCTCGGTTATGGCTACACCTTC
CASSLALGYGYTF
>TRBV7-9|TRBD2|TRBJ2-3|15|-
TGTGCCAGCAGCCCAAGCGGGAGCAACACAGATACGCAGTATTTT
CASSPSGSNTDTQYF
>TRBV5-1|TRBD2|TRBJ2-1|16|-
TGCGCCAGCAGCAGATCCGGGACTAGCAGATACAATGAGCAGTTCTTC
CASSRSGTSRYNEQFF
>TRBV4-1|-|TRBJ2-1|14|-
TGCGCCAGCACACAGACGATATCCTACAATGAGCAGTTCTTC
CASTQTISYNEQFF
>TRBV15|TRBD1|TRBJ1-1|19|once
TGTGCCACCAGCAGATCCTTGGCGACAGGGGGGCGGGTGAACACTGAAGCTTTCTTT
CATSRSLATGGRVNTEAFF
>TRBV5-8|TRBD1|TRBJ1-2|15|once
TGTGCCAGCAGCAACCGGGACAGTACTAACTATGGCTACACCTTC
CASSNRDSTNYGYTF
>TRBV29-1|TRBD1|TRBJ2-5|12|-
TGCAGCGCCGTAACAGGGGAGGAGACCCAGTACTTC
CSAVTGEETQYF
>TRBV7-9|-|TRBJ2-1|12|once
TGTGCCAGCAACAGCGGCCACAATGAGCAGTTCTTC
CASNSGHNEQFF
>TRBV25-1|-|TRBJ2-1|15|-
TGTGCCAGCCGGGAGCGGGCCTCCTCCTACAATGAGCAGTTCTTC
CASRERASSYNEQFF
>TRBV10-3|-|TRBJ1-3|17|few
TGTGCCATCAGTGAGGGGCCGCTTGGTATTTCTGGAAACACCATATATTTT
CAISEGPLGISGNTIYF
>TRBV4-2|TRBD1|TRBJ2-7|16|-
TGTGCCAGCAGCCACACACAACAGGGGAGCTCCTACGAGCAGTACTTC
CASSHTQQGSSYEQYF
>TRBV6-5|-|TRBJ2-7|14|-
TGTGCCAGCAGTAACAGGCCTGGCACCTACGAGCAGTACTTC
CASSNRPGTYEQYF
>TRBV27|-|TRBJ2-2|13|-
TGTGCCAGCACGTTCCCCGACACCGGGGAGCTGTTTTTT
CASTFPDTGELFF
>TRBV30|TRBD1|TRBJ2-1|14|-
TGTGCCTGGAATCCGGGACAGGGCGACAATGAGCAGTTCTTC
CAWNPGQGDNEQFF
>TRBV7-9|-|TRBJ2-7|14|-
TGTGCCAGCAGCTTAGGGGGGCAGGGCTACGAGCAGTACTTC
CASSLGGQGYEQYF
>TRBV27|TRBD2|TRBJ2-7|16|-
TGTGCCAGCAGTTTGGGACTAGCGCCCCTAATAAACGAGCAGTACTTC
CASSLGLAPLINEQYF
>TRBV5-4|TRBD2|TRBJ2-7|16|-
TGTGCCAGCAGCTGGGGGGCAGCGGGGGCTCCTTACGAGCAGTACTTC
CASSWGAAGAPYEQYF
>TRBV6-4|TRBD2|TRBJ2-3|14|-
TGTGCCAGCAGTGCTCGAGGGAGGGCAGATACGCAGTATTTT
CASSARGRADTQYF
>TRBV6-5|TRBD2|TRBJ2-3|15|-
TGTGCCAGCAGTTACGCACTAGCGGGGGCAGATACGCAGTATTTT
CASSYALAGADTQYF
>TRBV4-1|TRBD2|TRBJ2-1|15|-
TGCGCCAGCAGCCAAGAGCAGCGGGAGGCTGATGAGCAGTTCTTC
CASSQEQREADEQFF
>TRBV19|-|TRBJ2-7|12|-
TGTGCCAGTAGTTCAGGGATATACGAGCAGTACTTC
CASSSGIYEQYF
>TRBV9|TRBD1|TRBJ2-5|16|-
TGTGCCAGCAGCGTAGAGGGGACAGGGACCAAAGAGACCCAGTACTTC
CASSVEGTGTKETQYF
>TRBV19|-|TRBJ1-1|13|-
TGTGCCAGTACTATCGGGAGAAACACTGAAGCTTTCTTT
CASTIGRNTEAFF
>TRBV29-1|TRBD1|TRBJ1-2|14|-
TGCAGCGTTGAGGCCATGGACAGGCTCGATGGCTACACCTTC
CSVEAMDRLDGYTF
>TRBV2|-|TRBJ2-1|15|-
TGTGCCAGCAGTGAAGGGGTTCTAGCCGGCGATGAGCAGTTCTTC
CASSEGVLAGDEQFF
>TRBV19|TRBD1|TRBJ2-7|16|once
TGTGCCAGTAGTATAGGTGGGACAGGGGAGACCTACGAGCAGTACTTC
CASSIGGTGETYEQYF
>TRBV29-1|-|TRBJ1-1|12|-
TGCAGCGTTGTCCCACGGGACACTGAAGCTTTCTTT
CSVVPRDTEAFF
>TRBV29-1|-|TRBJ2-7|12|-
TGCAGCGTTTCTCCAGGGTCCCACGAGCAGTACTTC
CSVSPGSHEQYF
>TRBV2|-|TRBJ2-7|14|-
TGTGCCAGCAGTGTGTGGGAGGCTTCGGGAGAGCAGTACTTC
CASSVWEASGEQYF
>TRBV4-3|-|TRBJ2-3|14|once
TGCGCCAGCAGCCAAATGGCTCCGTCGGATACGCAGTATTTT
CASSQMAPSDTQYF
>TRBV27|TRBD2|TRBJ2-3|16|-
TGTGCCAGCAGTTCGGGACTAGCGGGGGGGACCGGTACGCAGTATTTT
CASSSGLAGGTGTQYF
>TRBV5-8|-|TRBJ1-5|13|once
TGTGCCACCGGGGGGGGCGGCAATCAGCCCCAGCATTTT
CATGGGGNQPQHF
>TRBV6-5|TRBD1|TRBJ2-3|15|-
TGTGCCAGCAGTTCCGGGACAGGAGTACAAGATACGCAGTATTTT
CASSSGTGVQDTQYF
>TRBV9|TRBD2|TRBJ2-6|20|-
TGTGCCAGCAGTGGGGAACTAGCGGGGGGCTCCTACTCTGGGGCCAACGTCCTGACTTTC
CASSGELAGGSYSGANVLTF
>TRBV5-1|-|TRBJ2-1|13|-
TGCGCCAGCAGCTTGCCCCCCAACAATGAGCAGTTCTTC
CASSLPPNNEQFF
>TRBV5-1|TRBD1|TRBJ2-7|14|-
TGCGCCAGCAGCTCAAGACAGGGGCCCCTCGAGCAGTACTTC
CASSSRQGPLEQYF
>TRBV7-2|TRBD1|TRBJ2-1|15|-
TGTGCCAGCAGCTTTACAGGGGGCTTCAACAATGAGCAGTTCTTC
CASSFTGGFNNEQFF
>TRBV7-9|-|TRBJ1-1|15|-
TGTGCCAGCAGCGAAGGAGGATTCGGGGGGACTGAAGCTTTCTTT
CASSEGGFGGTEAFF
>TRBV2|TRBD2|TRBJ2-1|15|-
TGTGCCAGCATTCCAGCGGGGATCTCCTACAATGAGCAGTTCTTC
CASIPAGISYNEQFF
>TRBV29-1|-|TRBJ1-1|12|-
TGCAGCGAAGCAGGGGATCGCACTGAAGCTTTCTTT
CSEAGDRTEAFF
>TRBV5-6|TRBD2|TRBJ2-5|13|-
TGTGCCAGCAGCGGGATGGGACTAGCGGCACAGTACTTC
CASSGMGLAAQYF
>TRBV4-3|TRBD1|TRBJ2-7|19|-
TGCGCCAGCAGCCAGCCACCCCCCAGGCCTACGGGACAGTCCTACGAGCAGTACTTC
CASSQPPPRPTGQSYEQYF
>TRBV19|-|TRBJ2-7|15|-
TGTGCCAGTAGTATAGGGGGAGGTAGAACCTACGAGCAGTACTTC
CASSIGGGRTYEQYF
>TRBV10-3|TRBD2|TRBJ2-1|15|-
TGTGCCATCAGTGAGTCTGTCCTAGCGGGAGGTGAGCAGTTCTTC
CAISESVLAGGEQFF
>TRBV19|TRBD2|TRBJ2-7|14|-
TGTGCCAGTAGTATCTCCGGGACTAGCTACGAGCAGTACTTC
CASSISGTSYEQYF
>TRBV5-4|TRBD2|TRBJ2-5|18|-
TGTGCCAGCAGCTCGCTCGTCCTAGCGGGGGTGTACCAAGAGACCCAGTACTTC
CASSSLVLAGVYQETQYF
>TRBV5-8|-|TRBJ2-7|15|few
TGTGCCAGCGGACGGGACTCGGAGGGCTCCTACGAGCAGTACTTC
CASGRDSEGSYEQYF
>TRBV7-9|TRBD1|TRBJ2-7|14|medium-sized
TGTGCCAGCAGCCACCGGGACAGGAACTACGAGCAGTACTTC
CASSHRDRNYEQYF
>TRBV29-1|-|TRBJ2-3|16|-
TGCAGCGTTGAAGATTTCTTACCAAGCGGCACAGATACGCAGTATTTT
CSVEDFLPSGTDTQYF
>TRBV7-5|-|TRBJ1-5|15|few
TGTGTCAGAAGGGGGACACACCTTATGAATCAGCCCCAGCATTTT
CVRRGTHLMNQPQHF
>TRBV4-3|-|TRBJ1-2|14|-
TGCGCCAGCAGCCAAGACGACAGATACTATGGCTACACCTTC
CASSQDDRYYGYTF
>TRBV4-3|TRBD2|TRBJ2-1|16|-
TGCGCCAGCAGCCAAGGGCCTGCGGGAGGGTACAATGAGCAGTTCTTC
CASSQGPAGGYNEQFF
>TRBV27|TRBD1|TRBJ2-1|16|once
TGTGCCAGCAGTCTCTCCTCCGGGACAGGGCTCAATGAGCAGTTCTTC
CASSLSSGTGLNEQFF
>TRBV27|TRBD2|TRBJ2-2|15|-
TGTGCCAGCAGTGGGACTAGCGGGAGGGCCGGGGAGCTGTTTTTT
CASSGTSGRAGELFF
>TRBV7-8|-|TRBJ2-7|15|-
TGTGCCAGCAGCTTAGTCAGGGTGGGGTCCTACGAGCAGTACTTC
CASSLVRVGSYEQYF
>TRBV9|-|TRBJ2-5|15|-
TGTGCCAGCAGCGTGGAGGGAGGCCCCCAAGAGACCCAGTACTTC
CASSVEGGPQETQYF
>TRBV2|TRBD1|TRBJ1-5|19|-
TGTGCCAGTGGAACCCCCCGTGGGCAGGGGGCTTTGAGCAATCAGCCCCAGCATTTT
CASGTPRGQGALSNQPQHF
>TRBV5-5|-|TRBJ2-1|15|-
TGTGCCAGCAGCTTACGAACTAGATTGTACAATGAGCAGTTCTTC
CASSLRTRLYNEQFF